The 30 T cell receptor beta chains listed next were all sequenced from one sample in a study of blood T cell repertoires in COVID-19. Assay: immunoSEQ multiplex PCR; the TCRdb copy retains only in-frame clones and omits some. The sample includes about 140,000 clones, 85% of them seen just once. The material sequenced was PBMCs or T cells enriched from blood (not recorded which). The receptor source for this set is a woman between 35 and 50 years old who had recovered from COVID-19.

The chain has TRBV7-9 and TRBJ2-7; perhaps TRBD2 as D (7 bases). This CDR3 spans 14 amino acids. V was trimmed by 5 bases and J by 0 bases, leaving 11 bases between them. Germline V gene data show CDR1 as SEHNR and CDR2 as FQNEAQ (reference sequence). CDR3 DNA sequence: TGTGCCAGCAGCCGCGGGGGCACCTCCTACGAGCAGTACTTC. Translated: CASSRGGTSYEQYF.

The chain uses TRBV7-8 and TRBJ2-3; a weak D match, TRBD2 (6 bases). V lost 3 bases and J 10 bases, leaving 14 bases between the germline ends. CDR1 and CDR2 from the germline V gene are SGHVS and FQNEAQ. This CDR3 contains 13 residues. The CDR3 region is CASSLAGLNPQYF. CDR3 coding DNA: TGTGCCAGCAGCTTGGCGGGACTCAACCCGCAGTATTTT.

J is TRBJ1-1 and V is TRBV9; tentative D call: TRBD1 (5 bases). Germline V gene data show CDR1 as SGDLS and CDR2 as YYNGEE. The CDR3 is 14 residues long. V lost 0 bases, J lost 0 bases, and 6 bases lay in between. The CDR3 sequence is CASSVGQMNTEAFF. CDR3 bases: TGTGCCAGCAGCGTAGGACAGATGAACACTGAAGCTTTCTTT.

The chain joins TRBV3-1 (or the pseudogene TRBV3-2) to TRBJ1-5; tentatively, D is TRBD1 (5 bases). In germline, CDR1 is LGHDT, CDR2 YNNKEL (reference sequence). V lost 3 bases, J lost 5 bases, and 8 bases lay in between. The length of the CDR3 is 13 residues. The CDR3 sequence is CASSQGPDQPQHF. As DNA, the CDR3 is TGTGCCAGCAGCCAGGGGCCCGATCAGCCCCAGCATTTT.

This clone occurred a few times. V is TRBV4-2 and J is TRBJ1-2, with D possibly matching TRBD1 (5 bases). The V end lost 2 bases, the J end lost 4 bases, and 11 bases lay between the germline ends. This CDR3 has 14 amino acids. Germline loops: CDR1 LGHNA, CDR2 YNFKEQ. Here the CDR3 reads CASSQFVGGYGYTF. CDR3 DNA: TGTGCCAGCAGCCAATTCGTGGGGGGCTATGGCTACACCTTC.

The CDR3 DNA is TGTGCCAGTACCACACAGGGGTCGGACTATGGCTACACCTTC. Its protein product is CASTTQGSDYGYTF. The chain has TRBV19 and TRBJ1-2; 7 bases align to TRBD1. This CDR3 has 14 residues. V was clipped by 7 bases and J by 3 bases; unmatched bases: 8. Germline V gene sequence: CDR1 LNHDA, CDR2 SQIVND (reference sequence).

V is TRBV28 and J is TRBJ1-1, with D possibly TRBD1 on 5 matching bases. The CDR3 spans 11 residues. Germline CDR1 and CDR2: MDHEN and SYDVKM. The V gene lost 8 bases and the J gene lost 7 bases, with 11 bases spanning the gap. CDR3 sequence: CASVYRNEAFF. In nucleotides, the CDR3 is TGTGCCAGCGTCTACAGGAATGAAGCTTTCTTT.

This clone was seen only a few times. V and J are TRBV14 and TRBJ1-1; D perhaps matches TRBD1 (6 bases). The CDR3 loop spans 13 amino acids. In germline, CDR1 is SGHDN, CDR2 FVKESK. Trimming pared 2 bases from V and 10 bases from J, leaving 14 bases between. The CDR3 region is CASSQPGTGRAFF. The DNA for the CDR3 is TGTGCCAGCAGCCAACCGGGAACAGGGAGAGCTTTCTTT.

This clone showed up just once. This rearrangement joins TRBV30 to TRBJ1-1; D gene uncertain. Trimming removed 2 bases at V and 5 bases at J, with 15 bases between. The CDR3 is 14 residues long. The germline CDR1 and CDR2 sequences are GTSNPN and SVGIG (reference sequence). Here the CDR3 reads CAWSFGVSGTEAFF. DNA of the CDR3: TGTGCCTGGAGTTTCGGTGTTTCGGGGACTGAAGCTTTCTTT.

The chain employs TRBV3-1 (or the pseudogene TRBV3-2) and TRBJ1-6; a weak D match, TRBD1 (5 bases). The CDR3 length is 17 residues. The germline V gene encodes CDR1 LGHDT and CDR2 YNNKEL (reference sequence). Trimming left V 1 base short and J 6 bases short, with 16 bases between. CDR3 sequence (DNA): TGTGCCAGCAGCCAAGTTCCAAGGGGATTTGGTAATTCACCCCTCCACTTT. Translating it yields CASSQVPRGFGNSPLHF.

The chain employs TRBV18 and TRBJ1-2, with a tentative D call TRBD1 (5 bases). The V gene's germline CDR1 is KGHSH and CDR2 LQKENI. This CDR3 comprises 11 residues. The V gene lost 3 bases and the J gene lost 7 bases, with 6 bases spanning the gap. The CDR3, as DNA: TGTGCCAGCTCACCCGGGGGTGGCTACACCTTC. Translation gives CASSPGGGYTF.

The chain recombines TRBV6-4 with TRBJ2-1, with 16 bases fitting TRBD2. This CDR3 is 16 amino acids long. The J segment lost 9 bases and the V segment lost 3 bases, leaving 5 bases of the junction unmatched. Germline CDR1 is MRHNA and CDR2 is SNTAGT. This CDR3 is CASSEGLAGGLAEQFF. For the CDR3, the DNA is TGTGCCAGCAGTGAGGGACTAGCGGGGGGGCTGGCTGAGCAGTTCTTC.

The rearrangement links TRBV2 to TRBJ2-7; D may be TRBD2 (5 bases). The V end was cut by 3 bases, the J end by 6 bases, with 12 bases between. The V gene's germline CDR1 is SNHLY and CDR2 FYNNEI. There are 13 residues in the CDR3. This chain's CDR3 is CASSEASFIEQYF. For the CDR3, the DNA is TGTGCCAGCAGTGAGGCTAGCTTTATCGAGCAGTACTTC. The entire variable domain, with the rest obtained from reference TRBV2 and TRBJ2-7, is as follows: EPEVTQTPSHQVTQMGQEVILRCVPISNHLYFYWYRQILGQKVEFLVSFYNNEISEKSEIFDDQFSVERPDGSNFTLKIRSTKLEDSAMYFCASSEASFIEQYFGPGTRLTVT.

This clone was recorded a few times. The gene calls are TRBV5-6 and TRBJ2-7; TRBD2 matches 7 bases. Unmatched junction bases numbered 13, after V lost 5 bases and J lost 5 bases. CDR1 SGHDT and CDR2 YYEEEE come from the germline V gene. The CDR3 runs 15 residues. The CDR3 here is CASSSVGGLRDEQYF. The CDR3 DNA sequence: TGTGCCAGCAGTTCCGTCGGGGGGTTGAGAGACGAGCAGTACTTC.

The table lists this clone with a few counts. V is TRBV5-1 and J is TRBJ1-1, with D possibly TRBD1 on 6 matching bases. Looked up from germline, CDR1 is SGHRS and CDR2 is YFSETQ. This CDR3 is built from 14 residues. The V and J ends lost 0 bases and 4 bases respectively, with 10 bases between them. The CDR3 DNA follows: TGCGCCAGCAGCTTGGTGCAGGGGAGCACTGAAGCTTTCTTT. It is translated as CASSLVQGSTEAFF.

The chain recombines TRBV19 with TRBJ2-7; TRBD2 is a possible D gene (6 bases). CDR3 length: 13 residues. Germline CDR1 is LNHDA and CDR2 is SQIVND (reference sequence). Trimming took off 5 bases at V and 2 bases at J, with 10 bases between the two ends. The CDR3 reads CASSDSGAYEQYF. The CDR3 region has the DNA TGTGCCAGTAGTGATAGCGGAGCCTACGAGCAGTACTTC.

The chain recombines TRBV14 with TRBJ2-7, with 8 bases fitting TRBD1. CDR1 is SGHDN and CDR2 is FVKESK in the germline V gene. CDR3 length: 13 amino acids. Trimming removed 5 bases from V and 5 bases from J; junction bases left unmatched: 5. The CDR3 reads CASSSGGLDEQYF. In nucleotides, the CDR3 is TGTGCCAGCAGCTCAGGGGGCTTAGACGAGCAGTACTTC.

The chain combines TRBV6-5 with TRBJ1-3, with D unclear. Germline V gives CDR1 MNHEY, CDR2 SVGAGI. The V gene lost 4 bases and the J gene lost 4 bases, with 8 bases spanning the gap. The CDR3 is 13 amino acids. The CDR3 DNA sequence: TGTGCCAGCAGTTGGGGAGGCGGAAACACCATATATTTT. This gives the protein CASSWGGGNTIYF.

This chain uses TRBV27 with TRBJ1-2, with 7 bases fitting TRBD1. CDR1 is MNHEY, CDR2 SMNVEV, per germline (reference sequence). There are 17 residues in the CDR3. J gave up 4 bases and V 2 bases, and 13 bases lay outside the gene matches. In DNA, the CDR3 is TGTGCCAGCAGTTTAAGAGGGACAGTCGACAGGATCTATGGCTACACCTTC. Its translation is CASSLRGTVDRIYGYTF.

The V call is TRBV11-2, the J call TRBJ1-4; the D gene is possibly TRBD1 (5 bases). Trimming cost V 4 bases and J 4 bases, with 22 bases left between them. The CDR3 is 18 amino acids. Germline V gene sequence: CDR1 SGHAT, CDR2 FQNNGV. CDR3 residues: CASSSIGTPTVINEKLFF. The CDR3 nucleotides read TGTGCCAGCAGCTCGATTGGAACACCGACAGTCATTAATGAAAAACTGTTTTTT.

The chain is built from TRBV4-1 and TRBJ2-3; TRBD2 matches at 9 bases. J gave up 3 bases and V 4 bases, and 11 bases lay outside the gene matches. This CDR3 has 17 residues. Germline V gene data show CDR1 as MGHRA and CDR2 as YSYEKL. The CDR3 reads CASSLRILAGQTDTQYF. The CDR3 nucleotides read TGCGCCAGCAGCCTAAGGATCCTAGCGGGGCAAACAGATACGCAGTATTTT.

V usage is TRBV13 and J usage is TRBJ2-1; 13 nucleotides match TRBD2. The V gene's germline CDR1 is PRHDT and CDR2 FYEKMQ (reference sequence). This CDR3 spans 16 amino acids. V lost 5 bases to trimming and J lost 9 bases; unmatched junction nucleotides: 10. This chain's CDR3 is CASSVTSGGAKAEQFF. Here the CDR3 DNA reads TGTGCCAGCAGCGTAACTAGCGGGGGGGCCAAGGCTGAGCAGTTCTTC.

The chain uses TRBV29-1 and TRBJ2-3, with D unclear. CDR1 is SQVTM and CDR2 is ANQGSEA in the germline V gene. Deletions cut 6 bases from V and 0 bases from J, with 22 bases between. The CDR3 has 17 residues. CDR3 coding DNA: TGCAGCGTATTCCGAGGAGTTGCTATATCTAGCACAGATACGCAGTATTTT. It codes for CSVFRGVAISSTDTQYF.

The chain is built from TRBV7-9 and TRBJ2-2; D is uncertain. Germline lookup yields CDR1 SEHNR and CDR2 FQNEAQ (reference sequence). Trimming removed 2 bases from V and 2 bases from J, with 3 bases in between. CDR3 length: 13 residues. In DNA form, the CDR3 reads TGTGCCAGCAGCTTATCTAACACCGGGGAGCTGTTTTTT. It encodes CASSLSNTGELFF.

The rearrangement links TRBV4-1 to TRBJ1-2; D perhaps matches TRBD1 (6 bases). The CDR3 loop spans 15 amino acids. Germline lookup yields CDR1 MGHRA and CDR2 YSYEKL. Trimming shortened V by 1 base and J by 4 bases, and 13 bases separated the two germline ends. The CDR3 sequence: CASSQAWGPSYGYTF. DNA for the CDR3: TGCGCCAGCAGCCAAGCGTGGGGGCCAAGCTATGGCTACACCTTC.

The rearrangement links TRBV7-8 to TRBJ2-5, with 11 positions matching TRBD2. The V segment lost 2 bases and the J segment 5 bases; nucleotides outside the gene matches: 7. The CDR3 covers 16 residues. CDR1 SGHVS and CDR2 FQNEAQ come from the germline V gene. The CDR3 loop reads CASSLSTSGTGETQYF. The CDR3 coding sequence is TGTGCCAGCAGCTTATCGACTAGCGGGACTGGGGAGACCCAGTACTTC.

This chain uses TRBV5-8 with TRBJ2-1, with TRBD2 matching over 7 bases. The CDR3 contains 15 residues. Germline V gives CDR1 SGHTS, CDR2 YDEGEE. V shed 4 bases and J 3 bases; nucleotides not matched to a gene: 7. The DNA for the CDR3 is TGTGCCAGCAGCCTCCAGCGGGACTTCTACAATGAGCAGTTCTTC. As protein: CASSLQRDFYNEQFF. Complete variable domain (other parts from reference TRBV5-8 and TRBJ2-1): EAGVTQSPTHLIKTRGQQATLRCSPISGHTSVYWYQQALGLGLQFLLWYDEGEERNRGNFPPRFSGRQFPNYSSELNVNALELEDSALYLCASSLQRDFYNEQFFGPGTRLTVL.

The rearrangement joins TRBV6-5 to TRBJ1-5; 7 nucleotides line up with TRBD1. Looked up from germline, CDR1 is MNHEY and CDR2 is SVGAGI. The junction had 4 bases not matched to a gene; V was cut back by 5 bases and J by 3 bases. The CDR3 covers 14 residues. CDR3 amino acids: CASSPQGYNQPQHF. CDR3 bases: TGTGCCAGCAGTCCACAGGGGTACAATCAGCCCCAGCATTTT.

DNA of the CDR3: TGTGCCGGGAAGACAGGTAACACTGAAGCTTTCTTT. Amino acid sequence: CAGKTGNTEAFF. This sequence joins TRBV6-5 and TRBJ1-1, with D tentatively TRBD1 (6 bases). With 11 bases removed from V and 2 bases from J, the gap between germline ends came to 12 bases. Looked up from germline, CDR1 is MNHEY and CDR2 is SVGAGI. This CDR3 spans 12 amino acids.

The rearrangement joins TRBV5-1 to TRBJ1-2, with TRBD1 matching 10 bases. The CDR3 runs to 14 residues. V was pared by 4 bases and J by 3 bases, with 3 bases of the junction left unmatched. The V gene's germline CDR1 is SGHRS and CDR2 YFSETQ. Here the CDR3 DNA reads TGCGCCAGCAGCACAGGGACAGGGGACTATGGCTACACCTTC. Translated, it gives CASSTGTGDYGYTF.